In this sample, the clone carrying this TCR beta chain turned up a few times. The CDR3 totals 16 residues. Germline CDR1 and CDR2: SGHRS and YFSETQ. The ends were cut back, 0 bases at V and 6 bases at J, with 16 bases in the middle. Libraries were prepared by immunoSEQ multiplex PCR; TCRdb keeps only in-frame clonotypes and omits some of them. Counted here are 100,000 or so clones, over 75% occurring once; the ten biggest clones make up about 6.3%. This entry is derived from a study of PD-1 blockade in mismatch repair-deficient tumors. The sequence derives from an adult with mismatch repair-deficient cancer. This rearrangement joins TRBV5-1 to TRBJ2-1; no reliable D call. This specimen consisted of peripheral blood, obtained roughly eight months after starting pembrolizumab. CDR3 in amino acids: CASSLEVASPPNEQFF. The CDR3 nucleotides read TGCGCCAGCAGCTTGGAGGTAGCCTCCCCCCCCAATGAGCAGTTCTTC.